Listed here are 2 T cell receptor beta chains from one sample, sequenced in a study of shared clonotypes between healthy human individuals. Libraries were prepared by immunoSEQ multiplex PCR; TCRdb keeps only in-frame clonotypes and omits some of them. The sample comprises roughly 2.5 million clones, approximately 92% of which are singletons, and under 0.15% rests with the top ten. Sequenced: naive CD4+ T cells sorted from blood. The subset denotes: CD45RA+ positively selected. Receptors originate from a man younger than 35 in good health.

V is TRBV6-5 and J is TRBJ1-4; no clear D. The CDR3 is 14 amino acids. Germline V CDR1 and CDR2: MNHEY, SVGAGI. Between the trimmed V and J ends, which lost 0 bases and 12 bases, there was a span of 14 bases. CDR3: CASSYSNAASELFF. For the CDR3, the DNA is TGTGCCAGCAGTTACTCGAACGCGGCCAGTGAACTGTTTTTT.

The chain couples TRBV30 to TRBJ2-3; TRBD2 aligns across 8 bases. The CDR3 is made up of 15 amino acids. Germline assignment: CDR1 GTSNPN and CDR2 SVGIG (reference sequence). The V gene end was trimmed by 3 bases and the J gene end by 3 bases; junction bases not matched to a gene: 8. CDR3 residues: CAWSSGAGVTDTQYF. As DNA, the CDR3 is TGTGCCTGGAGCTCAGGAGCGGGAGTTACAGATACGCAGTATTTT.